The 32 T cell receptor beta chains below come from one sample, sequenced in a study of T cells in Graves' hyperthyroidism and ophthalmopathy. Amplified TCR beta CDR3 regions came from RNA transcripts. During a first-round RT-PCR of the TCR CDR3, the HTBI primer set was used. TCRdb redid the calling of the multiplex PCR reads with MiXCR, one entry per CDR3 protein. This sample has fewer than 650,000 distinct CDR3 sequences, with approximately 15% found just once. Sequenced: blood. These receptors were collected from a middle-aged woman with Graves' hyperthyroidism.

On this clonotype: Because the CDR3 is missing its conserved closing phenylalanine or tryptophan, this is likely a read error. The rearrangement links TRBV3-1 to TRBJ1-2, with 7 nucleotides matching TRBD1. This CDR3 spans 13 amino acids. Germline trimming cut 6 bases from V and 5 bases from J; bases unmatched to any gene: 6. CDR1 and CDR2 from the germline V gene are LGHDT and YNNKEL (reference sequence). CDR3 protein: CASRPGTAYGYTL. CDR3 DNA: TGTGCCAGCAGGCCCGGGACAGCGTATGGCTACACCCTC.

This clonotype was seen repeatedly, ten times or more. The V gene is TRBV2, the J gene TRBJ2-7; the D gene is possibly TRBD2 (6 bases). V was trimmed by 8 bases and J by 0 bases, leaving 17 bases between them. Germline assignment: CDR1 SNHLY and CDR2 FYNNEI. This CDR3 has 15 amino acids. This CDR3 reads CASGGWTIFSYEQYF. The CDR3 bases are TGTGCCAGCGGGGGTTGGACTATATTCTCCTACGAGCAGTACTTC.

This clonotype was observed at least ten times. The chain combines TRBV20-1 with TRBJ2-1, with 16 bases matching TRBD2. Germline V CDR1 and CDR2: DFQATT, SNEGSKA (reference sequence). The V segment lost 6 bases and the J segment 9 bases; nucleotides outside the gene matches: 5. The CDR3 contains 14 residues. The CDR3 DNA reads as TGCAGTGCGCCGGGACTAGCGGGAGGGATTGAGCAGTTCTTC. Translation: CSAPGLAGGIEQFF.

Only a few counts were recorded for this clonotype. The gene calls are TRBV12-3 or TRBV12-4 and TRBJ2-7; D is ambiguous. Trimming removed 5 bases at V and 4 bases at J, with 9 bases between. The CDR3 is made up of 12 amino acids. The CDR3 here is CASSTTRYEQYF. In DNA form, the CDR3 reads TGTGCCAGCAGTACAACACGTTACGAGCAGTACTTC.

Ten or more counts support this clonotype. The chain combines TRBV20-1 with TRBJ2-5; 7 bases align to TRBD2. With V trimmed by 3 bases and J by 3 bases, 7 bases remained unmatched. Germline CDR1 is DFQATT and CDR2 is SNEGSKA (reference sequence). The CDR3 contains 14 residues. CDR3 in amino acids: CSARAGLDKETQYF. The DNA of the CDR3 is TGCAGTGCTAGGGCCGGACTAGACAAAGAGACCCAGTACTTC.

On this clonotype: A much bigger clone sits one base away, suggesting this may be a read error. This chain's CDR3 is CASSVEASGANGQFF. The CDR3, as DNA: TGTGCCAGCAGCGTAGAGGCTAGCGGGGCCAATGGGCAGTTCTTC. The genes are TRBV9 and TRBJ2-1; 9 nucleotides align to TRBD2. The CDR3 covers 15 residues. The V gene's germline CDR1 is SGDLS and CDR2 YYNGEE.

In its sample, this clonotype was seen many times. The gene calls are TRBV28 and TRBJ2-2; the match to TRBD2 covers 8 bases. From germline, CDR1 is MDHEN and CDR2 SYDVKM. The CDR3 has 15 residues. V was pared by 2 bases and J by 7 bases, with 6 bases of the junction left unmatched. The chain's CDR3 is CASSLSREGYGELFF. CDR3 nucleotides: TGTGCCAGCAGTTTAAGTCGGGAGGGCTACGGGGAGCTGTTTTTT.

This clonotype was seen repeatedly, ten times or more. The chain links TRBV7-2 to TRBJ2-2, with 11 bases aligning to TRBD2. The CDR3 is 16 amino acids. Germline V lookup: CDR1 SGHTA, CDR2 FQGNSA. The V and J ends lost 5 bases and 4 bases, in that order; junction bases with no gene match: 6. The CDR3 bases are TGTGCCAGCAGCCCCCGACTAGCGGGAATCACCGGGGAGCTGTTTTTT. Translation: CASSPRLAGITGELFF.

This clonotype showed up many times. This chain connects TRBV11-2 to TRBJ2-3, with TRBD2 matching 9 bases. V dropped 0 bases and J dropped 0; count of bases not matched to a gene: 7. Germline V lookup: CDR1 SGHAT, CDR2 FQNNGV. The CDR3 runs to 18 residues. CDR3: CASSLDPYSGGSTDTQYF. The CDR3 DNA is TGTGCCAGCAGCTTAGATCCCTATAGCGGGGGAAGCACAGATACGCAGTATTTT. Using reference TRBV11-2 and TRBJ2-3 for the parts outside the CDR3, the full variable domain is EAGVAQSPRYKIIEKRQSVAFWCNPISGHATLYWYQQILGQGPKLLIQFQNNGVVDDSQLPKDRFSAERLKGVDSTLKIQPAKLEDSAVYLCASSLDPYSGGSTDTQYFGPGTRLTVL.

The CDR3 reads CSARVGTYGYTF. In DNA, the CDR3 is TGCAGTGCTAGGGTGGGGACTTATGGCTACACCTTC. The chain combines TRBV20-1 with TRBJ1-2; D possibly corresponds to TRBD1 (5 bases). Per the germline V gene, CDR1 is DFQATT and CDR2 is SNEGSKA (reference sequence). V was trimmed by 3 bases and J by 5 bases, leaving 10 bases between them. There are 12 residues in the CDR3.

This clonotype was seen ten or more times. V usage is TRBV3-1 and J usage is TRBJ2-7; D remains ambiguous. The V end was cut by 4 bases, the J end by 1 base, with 11 bases between. Germline V gene sequence: CDR1 LGHDT, CDR2 YNNKEL (reference sequence). The CDR3 sequence is 14 residues long. The CDR3 DNA reads as TGTGCCAGCAGCCCCTCGGCGGCATCCTACGAGCAGTACTTC. This encodes CASSPSAASYEQYF.

This clonotype came up many times. The chain carries TRBV14 and TRBJ2-1, with D hard to call. This CDR3 is built from 12 residues. Germline CDR1 is SGHDN and CDR2 is FVKESK. With 3 bases removed from V and 3 bases from J, the gap between germline ends came to 3 bases. The CDR3 nucleotides are TGTGCCAGCAGCCACGTCTACAATGAGCAGTTCTTC. It is translated as CASSHVYNEQFF.

The chain uses TRBV6-1 and TRBJ2-7; 9 bases match TRBD1. The V and J ends lost 5 bases and 4 bases, in that order; junction bases with no gene match: 9. CDR3 length equals 15 residues. Germline CDR1 MNHNS, CDR2 SASEGT. This chain's CDR3 is CASSPPGTGIYEQYF. DNA of the CDR3: TGTGCCAGCAGTCCACCCGGGACAGGGATTTACGAGCAGTACTTC.

This clonotype was counted a single time. The genes are TRBV20-1 and TRBJ2-3; no clear D. Germline V gene sequence: CDR1 DFQATT, CDR2 SNEGSKA (reference sequence). The CDR3 is 14 residues long. Trimming left V 4 bases short and J 0 bases short, with 11 bases between. This CDR3 reads CSATADVSTDTQYF. The CDR3 nucleotides are TGCAGTGCTACAGCCGACGTTAGCACAGATACGCAGTATTTT.

This clonotype came up many times. The chain recombines TRBV2 with TRBJ1-5; TRBD1 aligns across 7 bases. The germline gives CDR1 SNHLY, CDR2 FYNNEI. V lost 10 bases, J lost 2 bases, and 5 bases stayed unmatched. The CDR3 is 13 amino acids. CDR3 sequence reads: CATGGGGNQPQHF. The CDR3 bases are TGTGCCACAGGGGGTGGAGGCAATCAGCCCCAGCATTTT.

The CDR3 DNA is TGTGCCAGCAGCTTCCGACTAGCGGTCTCAGATACGCAGTATTTT. Translation gives CASSFRLAVSDTQYF. J is TRBJ2-3 and V is TRBV7-2; 9 nucleotides line up with TRBD2. This CDR3 has 15 amino acids. Germline V gives CDR1 SGHTA, CDR2 FQGNSA. J gave up 4 bases and V 3 bases, and 5 bases lay outside the gene matches. Full variable domain (missing parts from reference TRBV7-2 and TRBJ2-3): GAGVSQSPSNKVTEKGKDVELRCDPISGHTALYWYRQSLGQGLEFLIYFQGNSAPDKSGLPSDRFSAERTGGSVSTLTIQRTQQEDSAVYLCASSFRLAVSDTQYFGPGTRLTVL.

This clonotype was seen more than once but under ten times. The rearrangement links TRBV15 to TRBJ1-3; D is possibly TRBD1 (6 bases). CDR3 length equals 16 residues. V dropped 5 bases and J dropped 1 base, with 15 bases sitting between them. Germline CDR1 LNHNV, CDR2 YYDKDF (reference sequence). In DNA form, the CDR3 reads TGTGCCACCAGCGGGTTAGGACAGCCGTCTGGAAACACCATATATTTT. Protein sequence: CATSGLGQPSGNTIYF.

The chain combines TRBV2 with TRBJ1-1; maybe TRBD1 (5 bases). CDR3 length equals 14 residues. Trimming took 3 bases from V and 6 from J, leaving 14 bases between them. Germline values: CDR1 SNHLY, CDR2 FYNNEI. The CDR3 spells CASSDVLMGAEAFF. Written as DNA, the CDR3 is TGTGCCAGCAGTGATGTCCTTATGGGGGCTGAAGCTTTCTTT.

This clonotype was found a few times. This chain links TRBV27 with TRBJ2-7; 7 positions agree with TRBD1. The CDR3 totals 13 residues. CDR1 MNHEY and CDR2 SMNVEV come from the germline V gene (reference sequence). V shed 8 bases and J 2 bases; nucleotides not matched to a gene: 6. In DNA, the CDR3 is TGTGCCAGCTTTGACAGGGCCACCTACGAGCAGTACTTC. Translating gives CASFDRATYEQYF.

V and J are TRBV7-2 and TRBJ1-2; D ambiguous. Germline loops: CDR1 SGHTA, CDR2 FQGNSA. The length of the CDR3 is 15 residues. Trimming cost V 5 bases and J 1 base, with 14 bases left between them. CDR3 region: CASSPQSSINYGYTF. CDR3 coding DNA: TGTGCCAGCAGCCCCCAAAGTTCGATTAACTATGGCTACACCTTC.

The chain couples TRBV20-1 to TRBJ2-6; unclear D gene. The V end lost 4 bases, the J end lost 3 bases, and 7 bases lay between the germline ends. Per germline, CDR1 DFQATT and CDR2 SNEGSKA (reference sequence). This CDR3 spans 13 amino acids. The CDR3 bases are TGCAGTGCTAAGGGTTATGGGGCCAACGTCCTGACTTTC. Translating gives CSAKGYGANVLTF.

This clonotype has a handful of counts. The V and J genes are TRBV29-1 and TRBJ2-3; perhaps D is TRBD1 or TRBD2 (5 bases each). The ends were cut back, 6 bases at V and 6 bases at J, with 13 bases in the middle. Germline CDR1 is SQVTM and CDR2 is ANQGSEA. The CDR3 is 12 residues long. Here the CDR3 reads CSVRGAGDTQYF. The CDR3, as DNA: TGCAGCGTCAGAGGGGCAGGCGATACGCAGTATTTT.

This chain uses TRBV12-5 with TRBJ2-2; 10 bases line up with TRBD2. V was pared by 6 bases and J by 6 bases, with 4 bases of the junction left unmatched. Germline CDR1 and CDR2: LGHNT and FRNRAP. The CDR3 covers 14 residues. CDR3 coding DNA: TGTGCTAGTGGCGGAGCGGGGGGGGCCGGGGAGCTGTTTTTT. Its protein is CASGGAGGAGELFF.

This clonotype was counted ten times or more. This chain connects TRBV19 to TRBJ1-1; 9 nucleotides line up with TRBD1. V trimming: 10 bases; J trimming: 0 bases; junction bases outside the gene matches: 9. Germline V gene lookup returns CDR1 LNHDA and CDR2 SQIVND (reference sequence). The CDR3 spans 15 residues. The CDR3 DNA is TGTGCCACCAAGATGACAGGGGGTTTGAACACTGAAGCTTTCTTT. Residues: CATKMTGGLNTEAFF.

In its sample, this clonotype was seen a few times. The rearrangement links TRBV5-1 to TRBJ1-5; TRBD1 matches 7 bases. Trimming removed 5 bases from V and 5 bases from J; junction bases left unmatched: 4. Germline V CDR1 and CDR2: SGHRS, YFSETQ. CDR3 length equals 13 residues. The DNA for the CDR3 is TGCGCCAGCAGAGGGGGCCGGGATCAGCCCCAGCATTTT. This codes for CASRGGRDQPQHF.

This chain joins TRBV4-1 and TRBJ1-2, with D possibly being TRBD1 (5 bases). From germline, CDR1 is MGHRA and CDR2 YSYEKL. This CDR3 is 16 amino acids long. V was trimmed by 0 bases and J by 4 bases, leaving 15 bases between them. CDR3 DNA sequence: TGCGCCAGCAGCCAAGATTTCGGGGAAAGGGGCTATGGCTACACCTTC. Translated, it gives CASSQDFGERGYGYTF.

This clonotype was seen at least ten times. The chain links TRBV28 to TRBJ2-1; 11 nucleotides agree with TRBD2. The CDR3 contains 16 residues. J gave up 6 bases and V 4 bases, and 8 bases lay outside the gene matches. The V gene's germline CDR1 is MDHEN and CDR2 SYDVKM. CDR3 protein: CASSSTGTSGSNEQFF. DNA of the CDR3: TGTGCCAGCAGTTCGACCGGGACTAGCGGCTCCAATGAGCAGTTCTTC.

This clonotype occurred a few times. The chain links TRBV19 to TRBJ2-7; the match to TRBD2 covers 11 bases. The CDR3 spans 15 residues. V was clipped by 4 bases and J by 7 bases; unmatched bases: 9. CDR1 and CDR2 from the germline V gene are LNHDA and SQIVND (reference sequence). The CDR3 nucleotides are TGTGCCAGTAGTACTGGGACTAGCGGCTCGCGGGAGCAGTACTTC. Its translation is CASSTGTSGSREQYF. The complete variable domain, with remaining parts taken from reference TRBV19 and TRBJ2-7, reads DGGITQSPKYLFRKEGQNVTLSCEQNLNHDAMYWYRQDPGQGLRLIYYSQIVNDFQKGDIAEGYSVSREKKESFPLTVTSAQKNPTAFYLCASSTGTSGSREQYFGPGTRLTVT.

The V gene is TRBV20-1, the J gene TRBJ2-5; 10 nucleotides line up with TRBD2. Germline V lookup: CDR1 DFQATT, CDR2 SNEGSKA (reference sequence). V was pared by 3 bases and J by 5 bases, with 6 bases of the junction left unmatched. The CDR3 sequence is 14 residues long. The CDR3 loop is CSASASGSGETQYF. The CDR3 DNA sequence: TGCAGTGCTAGCGCTAGCGGGAGCGGGGAGACCCAGTACTTC.

This clonotype was seen many times. The genes are TRBV6-2 or TRBV6-3 and TRBJ2-7; 13 nucleotides line up with TRBD2. The V gene end was trimmed by 6 bases and the J gene end by 2 bases; junction bases not matched to a gene: 4. The V gene's germline CDR1 is MNHEY and CDR2 SVGEGT. The length of the CDR3 is 15 residues. CDR3 nucleotides: TGTGCCAGCAGGAAGACTAGCGGGGGGACCTACGAGCAGTACTTC. Amino acids: CASRKTSGGTYEQYF.

In its sample, this clonotype was seen a few times. The chain combines TRBV3-1 with TRBJ2-1, with 15 bases fitting TRBD2. Germline trimming cut 0 bases from V and 2 bases from J; bases unmatched to any gene: 2. The CDR3 loop spans 18 amino acids. The V gene's germline CDR1 is LGHDT and CDR2 YNNKEL (reference sequence). Written as DNA, the CDR3 is TGTGCCAGCAGCCAAGATTGGACTAGCGGGAGGGCCTACAATGAGCAGTTCTTC. Translation: CASSQDWTSGRAYNEQFF.

This clonotype was seen at least ten times. The rearrangement links TRBV10-3 to TRBJ2-1; 8 nucleotides align to TRBD1. After removal of 6 bases from V and 8 bases from J, the junction contained 12 bases not matched to a gene. The CDR3 contains 15 residues. Germline CDR1 and CDR2: ENHRY and SYGVKD. DNA of the CDR3: TGTGCCATCAGCCTAACGGGACAGGTTTATGATGAGCAGTTCTTC. This sequence encodes CAISLTGQVYDEQFF.